The entry that follows covers one T cell receptor (beta chain) sequence. The target antigen is unknown. The data stem from a study of blood T cells in healthy people across ages. At least 5.5 micrograms of total RNA were extracted per sample. A second PCR, run for about 7 to 11 cycles, used a sample-barcoded 5' primer plus a J-beta primer mix. Every cDNA molecule bore a tag from a template-switch adaptor containing 12 random nucleotides. TCRdb called the 5' RACE reads again in MiXCR, with one record for every CDR3 protein. The data contain about 900,000 distinct CDR3 sequences, 62% of them singletons. CDR3 length: 14 amino acids. Trimming shortened V by 2 bases and J by 2 bases, and 7 bases separated the two germline ends. In germline, CDR1 is MNHEY, CDR2 SVGEGT. Whole-study findings and limits: Underestimates were what the diversity estimates from one million T cells were considered to be.

The sample consisted of blood. The chain recombines TRBV6-2 or TRBV6-3 with TRBJ1-5; D gene unclear. This clonotype was sampled from a man under 40 in good health. The CDR3 spells CASSYIGGNQPQHF. CDR3 bases: TGTGCCAGCAGTTACATCGGGGGCAATCAGCCCCAGCATTTT.